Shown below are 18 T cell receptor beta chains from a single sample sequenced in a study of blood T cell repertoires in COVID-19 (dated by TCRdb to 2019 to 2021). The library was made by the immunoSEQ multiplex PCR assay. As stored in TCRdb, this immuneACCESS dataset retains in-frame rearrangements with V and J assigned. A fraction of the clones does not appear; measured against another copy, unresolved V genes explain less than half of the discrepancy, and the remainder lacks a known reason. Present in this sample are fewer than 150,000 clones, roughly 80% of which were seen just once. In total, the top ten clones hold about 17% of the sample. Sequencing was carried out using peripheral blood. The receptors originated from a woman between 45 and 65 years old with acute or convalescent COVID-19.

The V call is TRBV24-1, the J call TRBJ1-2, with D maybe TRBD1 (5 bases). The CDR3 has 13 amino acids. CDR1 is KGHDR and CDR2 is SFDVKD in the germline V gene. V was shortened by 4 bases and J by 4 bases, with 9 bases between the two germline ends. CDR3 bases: TGTGCCACCAGTGAAGACAGAAGCTATGGCTACACCTTC. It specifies CATSEDRSYGYTF.

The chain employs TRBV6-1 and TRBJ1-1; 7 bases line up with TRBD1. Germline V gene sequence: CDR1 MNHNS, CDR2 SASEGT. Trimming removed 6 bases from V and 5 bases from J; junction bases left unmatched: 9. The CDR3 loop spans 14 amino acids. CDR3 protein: CASRNRQGGTEAFF. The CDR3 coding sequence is TGTGCCAGCAGAAATAGACAGGGTGGGACTGAAGCTTTCTTT.

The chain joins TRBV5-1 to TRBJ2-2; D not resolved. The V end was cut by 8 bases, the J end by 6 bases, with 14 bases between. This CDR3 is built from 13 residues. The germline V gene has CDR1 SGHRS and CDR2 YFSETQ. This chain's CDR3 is CASSISVSGELFF. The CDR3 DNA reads TGCGCCAGTTCAATTTCGGTATCCGGGGAGCTGTTTTTT.

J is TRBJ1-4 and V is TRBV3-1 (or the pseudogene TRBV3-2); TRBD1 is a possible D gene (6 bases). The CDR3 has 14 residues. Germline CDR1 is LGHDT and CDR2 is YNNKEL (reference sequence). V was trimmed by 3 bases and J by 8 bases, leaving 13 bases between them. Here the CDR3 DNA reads TGTGCCAGCAGCCACCAGGGGAGGGGAGAAAAACTGTTTTTT. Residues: CASSHQGRGEKLFF.

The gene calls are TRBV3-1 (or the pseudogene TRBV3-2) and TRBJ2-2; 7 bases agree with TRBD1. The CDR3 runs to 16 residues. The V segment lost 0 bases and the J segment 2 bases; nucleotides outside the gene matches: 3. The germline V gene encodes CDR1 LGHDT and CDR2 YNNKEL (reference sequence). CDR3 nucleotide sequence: TGTGCCAGCAGCCAAGAAGGGGGCAGCAACACCGGGGAGCTGTTTTTT. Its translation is CASSQEGGSNTGELFF.

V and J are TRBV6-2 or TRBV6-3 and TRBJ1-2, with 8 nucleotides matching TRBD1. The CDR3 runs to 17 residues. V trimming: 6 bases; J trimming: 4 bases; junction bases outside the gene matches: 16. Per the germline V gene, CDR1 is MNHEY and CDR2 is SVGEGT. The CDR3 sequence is CASSRNSKTGDGYGYTF. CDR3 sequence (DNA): TGTGCCAGCAGCCGAAATTCTAAGACAGGGGATGGCTATGGCTACACCTTC.

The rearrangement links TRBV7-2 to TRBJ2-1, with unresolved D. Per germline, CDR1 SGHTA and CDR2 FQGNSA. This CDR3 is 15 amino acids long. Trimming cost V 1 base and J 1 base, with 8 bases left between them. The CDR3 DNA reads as TGTGCCAGCAGCTTAGGCTCTAGTTCCTACAATGAGCAGTTCTTC. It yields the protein CASSLGSSSYNEQFF.

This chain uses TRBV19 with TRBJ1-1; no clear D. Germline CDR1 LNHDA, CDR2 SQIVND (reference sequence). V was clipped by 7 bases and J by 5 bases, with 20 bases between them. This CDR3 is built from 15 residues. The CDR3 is CASIPGGLGGTEAFF. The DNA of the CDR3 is TGTGCCAGTATTCCCGGTGGCCTTGGCGGAACTGAAGCTTTCTTT. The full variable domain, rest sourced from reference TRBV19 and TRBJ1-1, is DGGITQSPKYLFRKEGQNVTLSCEQNLNHDAMYWYRQDPGQGLRLIYYSQIVNDFQKGDIAEGYSVSREKKESFPLTVTSAQKNPTAFYLCASIPGGLGGTEAFFGQGTRLTVV.

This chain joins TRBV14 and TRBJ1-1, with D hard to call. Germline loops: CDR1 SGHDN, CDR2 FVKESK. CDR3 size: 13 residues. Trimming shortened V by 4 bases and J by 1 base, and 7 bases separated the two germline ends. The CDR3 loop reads CASSPRQNTEAFF. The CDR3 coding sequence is TGTGCCAGCAGCCCTCGACAGAACACTGAAGCTTTCTTT.

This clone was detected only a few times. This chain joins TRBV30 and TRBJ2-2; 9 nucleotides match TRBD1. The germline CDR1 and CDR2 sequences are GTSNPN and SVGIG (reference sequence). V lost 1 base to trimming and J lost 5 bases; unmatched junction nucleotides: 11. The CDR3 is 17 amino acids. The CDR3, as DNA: TGTGCCTGGAGTGCCTGGGCACAGGGGGCGACGACCGGGGAGCTGTTTTTT. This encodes CAWSAWAQGATTGELFF.

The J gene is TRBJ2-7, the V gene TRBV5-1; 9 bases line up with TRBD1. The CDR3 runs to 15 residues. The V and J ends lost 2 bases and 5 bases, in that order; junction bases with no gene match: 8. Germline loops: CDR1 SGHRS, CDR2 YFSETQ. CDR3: CASSFRDRVIDEQYF. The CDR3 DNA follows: TGCGCCAGCAGCTTTAGGGACAGGGTAATCGACGAGCAGTACTTC.

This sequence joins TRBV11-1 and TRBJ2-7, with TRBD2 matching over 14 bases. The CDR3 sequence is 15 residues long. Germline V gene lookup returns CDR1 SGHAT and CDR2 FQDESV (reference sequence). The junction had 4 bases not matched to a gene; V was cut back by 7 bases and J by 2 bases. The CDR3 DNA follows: TGTGCCAGCAACCCGGGACTAGCGGGGGCCTACGAGCAGTACTTC. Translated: CASNPGLAGAYEQYF.

The CDR3 loop is CASSLSMSNEQFF. CDR3 in DNA: TGTGCCAGCAGCTTGTCGATGAGCAATGAGCAGTTCTTC. The chain has TRBV5-5 and TRBJ2-1; D is unclear. This CDR3 has 13 amino acids. V lost 1 base, J lost 6 bases, and 8 bases lay in between. Germline values: CDR1 SGHKS, CDR2 YYEKEE (reference sequence).

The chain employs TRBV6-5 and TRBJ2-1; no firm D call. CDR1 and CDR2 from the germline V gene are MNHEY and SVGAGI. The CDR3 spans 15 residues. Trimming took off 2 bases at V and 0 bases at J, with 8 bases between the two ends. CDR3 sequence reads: CASSYVLASYNEQFF. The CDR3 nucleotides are TGTGCCAGCAGTTACGTATTAGCCTCCTACAATGAGCAGTTCTTC.

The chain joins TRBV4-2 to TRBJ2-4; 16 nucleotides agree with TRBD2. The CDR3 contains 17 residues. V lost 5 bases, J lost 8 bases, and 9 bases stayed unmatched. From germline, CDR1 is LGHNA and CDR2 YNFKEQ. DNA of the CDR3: TGTGCCAGCAGCTCGCCGGGACTAGCGGGGGGGGAGTACATTCAGTACTTC. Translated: CASSSPGLAGGEYIQYF.

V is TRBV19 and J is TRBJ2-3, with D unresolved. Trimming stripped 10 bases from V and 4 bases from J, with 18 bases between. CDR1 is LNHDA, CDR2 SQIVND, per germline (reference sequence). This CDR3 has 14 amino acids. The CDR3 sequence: CATRARRSSDTQYF. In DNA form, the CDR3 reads TGTGCCACCCGAGCAAGACGTAGCTCAGATACGCAGTATTTT.

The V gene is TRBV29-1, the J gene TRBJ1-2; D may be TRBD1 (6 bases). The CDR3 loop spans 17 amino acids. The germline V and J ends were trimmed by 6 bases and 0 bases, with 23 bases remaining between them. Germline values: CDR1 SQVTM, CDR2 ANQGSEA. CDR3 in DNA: TGCAGCGTCCACACAGGACGGGACGGACAGACTAACTATGGCTACACCTTC. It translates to CSVHTGRDGQTNYGYTF.

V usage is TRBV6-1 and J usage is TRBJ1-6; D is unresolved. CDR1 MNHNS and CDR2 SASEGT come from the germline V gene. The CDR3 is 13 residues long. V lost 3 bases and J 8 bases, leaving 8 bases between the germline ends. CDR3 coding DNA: TGTGCCAGCAGTGAGATGGCCGATTCACCCCTCCACTTT. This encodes CASSEMADSPLHF.